The count of the clone carrying this T cell receptor beta chain is one. This sample was included in a study of T cell changes during pregnancy in multiple sclerosis. This CDR3 has 13 residues. Trimming took off 6 bases at V and 7 bases at J, with 15 bases between the two ends. Germline CDR1 MNHEY, CDR2 SVGAGI. Here immunoSEQ multiplex PCR was the method, and the copy in TCRdb shows in-frame clones only, minus some. The data contain some 110,000 clones, just under 95% of them singletons. The sequenced sample was peripheral blood, obtained after pregnancy. This clonotype was sampled from a female donor with multiple sclerosis, enrolled in a pregnancy study. The chain has TRBV6-5 and TRBJ1-2; D is uncertain. The CDR3 DNA follows: TGTGCCAGCAGCGCCCTGTTACGAGCTGGCTACACCTTC. Its protein product is CASSALLRAGYTF.